This entry is about one T cell receptor (beta chain). What it recognizes is unknown. After autologous stem cell transplantation all patients relapsed, and prior brentuximab vedotin exposure differed between cohorts. The source of the sample is a study of PD-1 blockade in classical Hodgkin lymphoma. Study-wide points: Researchers reported that CD4+ TCR diversity, though not CD8+, rose significantly by C4D1. Newly diagnosed patients were reported to exhibit reduced baseline TCR diversity relative to healthy donors.

Method: immunoSEQ multiplex PCR; TCRdb's copy keeps in-frame clones and lacks some. The sample holds around 150,000 clones, approximately 72% seen once. J was trimmed by 4 bases and V by 11 bases; bases with no gene match: 20. Germline V gene data show CDR1 as ENHRY and CDR2 as SYGVKD. The CDR3 sequence is 17 residues long. Material: peripheral blood mononuclear cells (PBMCs), obtained before the second cycle of nivolumab. The TCR originated in a human donor with classical Hodgkin lymphoma. This chain joins TRBV10-3 and TRBJ2-7, with 10 bases fitting TRBD2. The CDR3 coding sequence is TGTGCCGTACCGACAGGGGATCTAGCGGGAGCAGCTTACGAGCAGTACTTC. Translated, it gives CAVPTGDLAGAAYEQYF.